This T cell receptor beta chain is drawn from a study of spatial heterogeneity in lung cancer. V was pared by 6 bases and J by 10 bases, with 13 bases between. The CDR3 runs 13 residues. Many counts were recorded for this clonotype. The time point is: sample taken at primary tumor resection. Donors were some 72 untreated early-stage non-small cell lung cancer patients. Unsorted whole RNA samples from tumor, nontumor lung or frozen PBMC were sequenced. TCRdb re-analysed the 5' RACE reads in MiXCR, keeping a single row per CDR3 protein. In the table there are 30,000 to 45,000 distinct CDR3 sequences, approximately 3.1% of which are singletons.

The clonotype was recovered from a male donor with early-stage non-small cell lung cancer. The chain couples TRBV12-3 or TRBV12-4 to TRBJ1-6, with D possibly being TRBD1 (6 bases). This specimen was normal lung tissue next to the tumor, taken at surgery. CDR3 in amino acids: CASRGHGGSPLHF. CDR3 DNA sequence: TGTGCCAGCAGGGGACATGGGGGCTCACCCCTCCACTTT.